Below are 11 T cell receptor beta chains sequenced from a single sample in a study of shared clonotypes between healthy human individuals. The method was immunoSEQ multiplex PCR; TCRdb's version includes in-frame clones alone and lacks a portion of them. The sample has around 440,000 clones; 77% are singletons. Source material: PBMCs. The receptors were gathered from a woman in her thirties or forties in good health. Some clones in this sample may be carry-over from other donors' samples.

This clone has a handful of counts. This chain uses TRBV5-4 with TRBJ2-7; D is unclear. V lost 4 bases to trimming and J lost 0 bases, with 11 bases between them. The germline V gene encodes CDR1 SGHNT and CDR2 YYREEE (reference sequence). The CDR3 has 14 amino acids. The DNA of the CDR3 is TGTGCCAGCAGCCCGCAGCCGGCCTCCTACGAGCAGTACTTC. The encoded protein is CASSPQPASYEQYF.

As DNA, the CDR3 is TGCGCCAGCAGCTTGGATGTGTGGGACAAGTTCTTC. It translates to CASSLDVWDKFF. This chain joins TRBV5-1 and TRBJ2-1, with TRBD1 as a possible D gene (6 bases). The V end lost 0 bases, the J end lost 14 bases, and 12 bases lay between the germline ends. Germline V gives CDR1 SGHRS, CDR2 YFSETQ. CDR3 length: 12 amino acids.

The chain employs TRBV10-3 and TRBJ2-1; no reliable D call. The germline CDR1 and CDR2 sequences are ENHRY and SYGVKD. The CDR3 covers 13 residues. Trimming shortened V by 4 bases and J by 7 bases, and 11 bases separated the two germline ends. DNA for the CDR3: TGTGCCATCAGTGGTCCCTGGGGTAATGAGCAGTTCTTC. Encoded protein: CAISGPWGNEQFF.

V gene TRBV18 combines with J gene TRBJ1-5, with TRBD1 matching 8 bases. Looked up from germline, CDR1 is KGHSH and CDR2 is LQKENI. The CDR3 sequence is 14 residues long. V gave up 6 bases and J gave up 4 bases; unmatched junction bases: 5. The CDR3 DNA sequence: TGTGCCAGCTCCGGACAGGGAGGAAATCAGCCCCAGCATTTT. Translating it yields CASSGQGGNQPQHF.

V usage is TRBV6-1 and J usage is TRBJ2-5; D gene ambiguous. The DNA matches TRBJ2-7 better at its end, which makes the J call doubtful. The CDR3 is made up of 10 amino acids. In germline, CDR1 is MNHNS, CDR2 SASEGT. CDR3 residues: CASGRYEQYF. The CDR3 DNA sequence: TGTGCCAGCGGACGCTACGAGCAGTACTTC.

The sample holds one count of this clone. A far larger clone differs by one base, so this is likely a read error. The J gene is TRBJ2-7, the V gene TRBV4-1; 16 bases map to TRBD2. CDR3 length: 18 residues. In germline, CDR1 is MGHRA, CDR2 YSYEKL. DNA for the CDR3: TGCGCCAGCACCCAAGAGGTGGGACTAGCGGGAGGGCCTGGCGAGCAGTACTTC. Encoded protein: CASTQEVGLAGGPGEQYF.

This clone was observed at least ten times. The chain is built from TRBV11-2 and TRBJ2-5; 10 bases line up with TRBD2. The CDR3 has 14 residues. J gave up 4 bases and V 5 bases, and 4 bases lay outside the gene matches. Germline CDR1 SGHAT, CDR2 FQNNGV. The CDR3 region has the DNA TGTGCCAGCAGCCAGGGACTAGCGTTAGAGACCCAGTACTTC. It codes for CASSQGLALETQYF.

The chain joins TRBV9 to TRBJ2-5; D is perhaps TRBD1 or TRBD2 (5 bases each). This CDR3 is 16 amino acids long. Trimming shortened V by 3 bases and J by 1 base, and 16 bases separated the two germline ends. Germline lookup yields CDR1 SGDLS and CDR2 YYNGEE. The CDR3 nucleotides are TGTGCCAGCAGCGGGCAGGGACGGCCCTTCCAAGAGACCCAGTACTTC. It yields the protein CASSGQGRPFQETQYF.

The chain carries TRBV29-1 and TRBJ1-2; perhaps TRBD1 as D (5 bases). V lost 1 base to trimming and J lost 3 bases, with 9 bases between them. Per the germline V gene, CDR1 is SQVTM and CDR2 is ANQGSEA. The CDR3 spans 13 residues. The CDR3 reads CSVEGGLDYGYTF. The CDR3 DNA is TGCAGCGTTGAAGGGGGCCTGGACTATGGCTACACCTTC.

The V call is TRBV6-5, the J call TRBJ2-7; TRBD1 matches at 9 bases. Germline trimming cut 7 bases from V and 2 bases from J; bases unmatched to any gene: 6. The CDR3 sequence is 14 residues long. CDR1 is MNHEY, CDR2 SVGAGI, per germline. The CDR3 DNA reads TGTGCCAGCACTCGACAGGGGGGACCCTACGAGCAGTACTTC. Its translation is CASTRQGGPYEQYF.

The V gene is TRBV30, the J gene TRBJ2-1; tentative D call: TRBD2 (6 bases). Trimming took 3 bases from V and 9 from J, leaving 12 bases between them. Per the germline V gene, CDR1 is GTSNPN and CDR2 is SVGIG (reference sequence). This CDR3 has 12 amino acids. The CDR3 loop is CAWRAGPSEQFF. In DNA form, the CDR3 reads TGTGCCTGGAGGGCGGGGCCAAGTGAGCAGTTCTTC.